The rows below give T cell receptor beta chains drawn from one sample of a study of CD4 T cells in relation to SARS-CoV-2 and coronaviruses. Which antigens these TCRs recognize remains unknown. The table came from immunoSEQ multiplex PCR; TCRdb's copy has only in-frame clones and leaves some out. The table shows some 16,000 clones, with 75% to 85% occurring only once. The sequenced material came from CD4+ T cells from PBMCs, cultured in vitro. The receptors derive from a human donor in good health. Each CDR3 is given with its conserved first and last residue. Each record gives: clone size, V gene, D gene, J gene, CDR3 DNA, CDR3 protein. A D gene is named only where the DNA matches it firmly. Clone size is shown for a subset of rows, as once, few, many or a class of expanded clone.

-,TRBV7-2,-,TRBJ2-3,TGTGCCAGCAGCTTAGCACAGGTCACAGATACGCAGTATTTT,CASSLAQVTDTQYF
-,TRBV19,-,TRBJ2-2,TGTGCCAGTAGTGCTGACGGCCACACCGGGGAGCTGTTTTTT,CASSADGHTGELFF
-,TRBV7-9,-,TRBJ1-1,TGTGCCAGCAGCTTAAGCTATCCGAACACTGAAGCTTTCTTT,CASSLSYPNTEAFF
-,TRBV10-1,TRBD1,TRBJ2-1,TGCGCCAGCAGTGAGTCGAGGGGGCTAAAGTTCTTC,CASSESRGLKFF
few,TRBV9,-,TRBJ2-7,TGTGCCAGCAGCGTAGGAAACACCTACGAGCAGTACTTC,CASSVGNTYEQYF
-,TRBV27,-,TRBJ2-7,TGTGCCAGCAACCCGGGAATTAGCGGCTACGAGCAGTACTTC,CASNPGISGYEQYF
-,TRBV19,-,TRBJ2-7,TGTGCCAGTCGGCCGGATCCTAGCTCCTACGAGCAGTACTTC,CASRPDPSSYEQYF
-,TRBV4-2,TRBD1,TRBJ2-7,TGTGCCAGCAGCCAACAACAGGGGACCTCCTACGAGCAGTACTTC,CASSQQQGTSYEQYF
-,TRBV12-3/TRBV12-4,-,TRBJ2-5,TGTGCCAGCAGTACGGGGATCGGAGAGACCCAGTACTTC,CASSTGIGETQYF
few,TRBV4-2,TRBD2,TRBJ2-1,TGTGCCAGCAGCCAAGGGTTAGCGGGGGGAGGGGGATGGAATGAGCAGTTCTTC,CASSQGLAGGGGWNEQFF
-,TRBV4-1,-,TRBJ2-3,TGCGCCAGCAGCCGCCCGGGCACAGATACGCAGTATTTT,CASSRPGTDTQYF
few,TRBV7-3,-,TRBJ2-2,TGTGCCAGCAGCTCTACCGGAGGCGGGGAGCTGTTTTTT,CASSSTGGGELFF
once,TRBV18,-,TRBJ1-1,TGTGCCAGCTCACCGCGTGGGGGGACGGGCACTGAAGCTTTCTTT,CASSPRGGTGTEAFF
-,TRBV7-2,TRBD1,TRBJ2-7,TGTGCCAGCAGCTTAATTTCCGGGACAGAATCCTACGAGCAGTACTTC,CASSLISGTESYEQYF
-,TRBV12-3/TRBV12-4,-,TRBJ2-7,TGTGCCAGCAGTAGGAGGGTTTACGAGCAGTACTTC,CASSRRVYEQYF
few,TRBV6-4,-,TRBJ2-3,TGTGCCAGCAGTGGTGCAGGGGGCACAGATACGCAGTATTTT,CASSGAGGTDTQYF
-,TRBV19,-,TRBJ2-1,TGTGCCAGTAATAGAGGGGGAGATGGTGCCGCTAATGAGCAGTTCTTC,CASNRGGDGAANEQFF
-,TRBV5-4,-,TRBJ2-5,TGTGCCAGCAGCCCACGACCCCCAGGCGTACAAGAGACCCAGTACTTC,CASSPRPPGVQETQYF
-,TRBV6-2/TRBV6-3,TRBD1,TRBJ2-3,TGTGCCAGCAGTTACTCGGGGACAGGGAGGACAGATACGCAGTATTTT,CASSYSGTGRTDTQYF
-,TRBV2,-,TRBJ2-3,TGTGCCAGCAGTGAAGAGGCAGAAACGGATACGCAGTATTTT,CASSEEAETDTQYF
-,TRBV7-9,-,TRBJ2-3,TGTGCCAGCAGCTTAGATACAGCCACAGATACGCAGTATTTT,CASSLDTATDTQYF
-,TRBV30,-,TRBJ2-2,TGTGCCTGGAGTGTTCACGCTGGGGACTTTTTGAACACCGGGGAGCTGTTTTTT,CAWSVHAGDFLNTGELFF
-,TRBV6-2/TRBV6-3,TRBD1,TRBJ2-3,TGTGCCAGCAGTTACTCCGGGACAGCACAAATGGATACGCAGTATTTT,CASSYSGTAQMDTQYF
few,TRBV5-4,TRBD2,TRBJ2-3,TGTGCCAGCAGCCCCGGGCGGGGGTTTGGCACAGATACGCAGTATTTT,CASSPGRGFGTDTQYF
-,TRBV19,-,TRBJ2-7,TGTGCCAGTAGTAGAGGAGGCGGGGATAGCTACGAGCAGTACTTC,CASSRGGGDSYEQYF
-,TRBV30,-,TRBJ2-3,TGTGCCTGGAACCCGAGAGGGGTAGATACGCAGTATTTT,CAWNPRGVDTQYF
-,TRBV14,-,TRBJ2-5,TGTGCCAGCAGCCGAAGTCCCCTTAAGACCCAGTACTTC,CASSRSPLKTQYF
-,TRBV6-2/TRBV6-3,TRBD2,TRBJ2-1,TGTGCCAGCAGTTCCGGGACTAGCGGGAGTTTAAATGAGCAGTTCTTC,CASSSGTSGSLNEQFF
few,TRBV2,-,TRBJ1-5,TGTGCCAGCAGTGAAATGGGGGAGAGCAATCAGCCCCAGCATTTT,CASSEMGESNQPQHF
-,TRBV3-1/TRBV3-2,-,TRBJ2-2,TGTGCCAGCAGCCCTTCGGGTGCCCGGGGCGGGGAGCTGTTTTTT,CASSPSGARGGELFF
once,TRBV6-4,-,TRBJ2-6,TGTGCCAGCGGGCAATCTGGGGCCAACGTCCTGACTTTC,CASGQSGANVLTF
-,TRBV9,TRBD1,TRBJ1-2,TGTGCCAGCAGCGTAGAGGGACAGGGGGCGACAGGCTACACCTTC,CASSVEGQGATGYTF